Below, 23 T cell receptor beta chains from the same sample are listed, as sequenced in a study of response to subunit inactivated influenza vaccine. TCRdb recomputed calls from the RT-PCR reads with MiXCR, one row per CDR3 protein. Here the sample spans hundreds of thousands of distinct CDR3 sequences, 10% to 15% being singletons. Here the sequenced sample was PBMCs from blood, taken 45 days after vaccination. These receptor sequences come from a man in his fifties or sixties who received an inactivated influenza vaccine.

The table lists this clonotype with a few counts. The V call is TRBV20-1, the J call TRBJ2-7, with unresolved D. The germline CDR1 and CDR2 sequences are DFQATT and SNEGSKA (reference sequence). The CDR3 loop spans 12 amino acids. Trimming stripped 3 bases from V and 3 bases from J, with 9 bases between. The CDR3 protein is CSASLQHYEQYF. CDR3 nucleotides: TGCAGTGCTAGTCTACAGCACTACGAGCAGTACTTC.

The table lists this clonotype with a few counts. This chain links TRBV19 with TRBJ1-4, with 10 bases matching TRBD1. J was trimmed by 7 bases and V by 2 bases; bases with no gene match: 4. Germline V CDR1 and CDR2: LNHDA, SQIVND (reference sequence). The CDR3 has 15 residues. CDR3 protein: CASSITGQGREKLFF. The CDR3 DNA follows: TGTGCCAGTAGTATAACGGGACAGGGGCGTGAAAAACTGTTTTTT.

This clonotype showed up just a few times. The chain links TRBV7-2 to TRBJ2-7; D possibly corresponds to TRBD1 (6 bases). The V gene's germline CDR1 is SGHTA and CDR2 FQGNSA. The CDR3 spans 15 residues. V was cut by 5 bases and J by 2 bases, with 16 bases left in between. The CDR3 DNA follows: TGTGCCAGCAGCGTTTACAGGGCAGGGGCCTACGAGCAGTACTTC. Translating it yields CASSVYRAGAYEQYF.

A few counts support this clonotype. The chain has TRBV4-3 and TRBJ2-1; no definite D call. V lost 0 bases to trimming and J lost 4 bases, with 13 bases between them. Germline CDR1 LGHNA, CDR2 YSLEER. This CDR3 is 16 amino acids long. This chain's CDR3 is CASSQDRLGYYNEQFF. In nucleotides, the CDR3 is TGCGCCAGCAGCCAAGATCGGCTAGGTTATTACAATGAGCAGTTCTTC.

This clonotype was counted a few times. The J gene is TRBJ2-7, the V gene TRBV20-1; no clear D. V lost 5 bases to trimming and J lost 9 bases, with 17 bases between them. The germline gives CDR1 DFQATT, CDR2 SNEGSKA (reference sequence). The CDR3 runs 12 residues. CDR3 coding DNA: TGCAGTGCTTCCCCGACTGGACGAAGGCAGTACTTC. It encodes CSASPTGRRQYF.

Concerning this clonotype itself: This may stem from a read error, because a much larger clone lies one nucleotide away. The chain has TRBV10-3 and TRBJ2-3; D is unclear. Per germline, CDR1 ENHRY and CDR2 SYGVKD. The CDR3 has 12 residues. V shed 10 bases and J shed 3 bases, with 11 bases lying between them. For the CDR3, the DNA is TGTGCCACCGCGCCCAGTACAGATACGCAGTATTTT. Its translation is CATAPSTDTQYF.

This clonotype was seen a handful of times. The CDR3 loop reads CASSLDREEQFF. CDR3 coding DNA: TGTGCCAGCAGCTTGGACAGGGAAGAGCAGTTCTTC. V and J are TRBV11-3 and TRBJ2-1, with 8 bases that match TRBD1. The CDR3 totals 12 residues. The V and J ends lost 3 bases and 10 bases, in that order; junction bases with no gene match: 2. CDR1 and CDR2 (germline): SGHNT, YENEEA.

The chain recombines TRBV6-5 with TRBJ1-2; D gene unclear. CDR1 is MNHEY and CDR2 is SVGAGI in the germline V gene. The CDR3 is made up of 12 amino acids. V lost 5 bases, J lost 4 bases, and 8 bases lay in between. CDR3 sequence reads: CASSPQPYGYTF. In DNA form, the CDR3 reads TGTGCCAGCAGTCCACAGCCCTATGGCTACACCTTC.

The chain has TRBV20-1 and TRBJ2-5; D gene uncertain. Deletions cut 0 bases from V and 2 bases from J, with 10 bases between. This CDR3 region has 14 residues. CDR1 is DFQATT, CDR2 SNEGSKA, per germline (reference sequence). The CDR3 coding sequence is TGCAGTGCTAGAGAGTACAGAGAACAAGAGACCCAGTACTTC. It codes for CSAREYREQETQYF.

The genes are TRBV28 and TRBJ2-1, with 9 bases fitting TRBD2. V was pared by 3 bases and J by 8 bases, with 8 bases of the junction left unmatched. This CDR3 has 15 residues. Germline values: CDR1 MDHEN, CDR2 SYDVKM. The CDR3 DNA reads as TGTGCCAGCAGTTTGGAGCGGGGGGAAAGGGATGAGCAGTTCTTC. Its translation: CASSLERGERDEQFF.

The chain carries TRBV6-5 and TRBJ1-6, with TRBD1 matching 8 bases. Germline loops: CDR1 MNHEY, CDR2 SVGAGI. The CDR3 extends over 15 amino acids. The J segment lost 6 bases and the V segment lost 4 bases, leaving 5 bases of the junction unmatched. The CDR3 DNA reads TGTGCCAGCAGTTGGGGACAGGTGAGTAATTCACCCCTCCACTTT. Its translation is CASSWGQVSNSPLHF.

V and J are TRBV9 and TRBJ2-5; D is unresolved. Germline CDR1 and CDR2: SGDLS and YYNGEE. The CDR3 sequence is 15 residues long. The V end was cut by 1 base, the J end by 3 bases, with 13 bases between. The CDR3 loop reads CASSVHDWVEETQYF. In nucleotides, the CDR3 is TGTGCCAGCAGCGTACACGACTGGGTGGAAGAGACCCAGTACTTC.

In this sample, this clonotype turned up many times. The J gene is TRBJ2-1, the V gene TRBV12-3 or TRBV12-4; tentative D call: TRBD2 (7 bases). V was pared by 3 bases and J by 5 bases, with 11 bases between. This CDR3 has 14 amino acids. CDR3: CASSFGGGHNEQFF. As DNA, the CDR3 is TGTGCCAGCAGTTTTGGGGGGGGGCACAATGAGCAGTTCTTC.

J is TRBJ2-3 and V is TRBV5-1; no clear D. The CDR3 runs to 13 residues. Trimming pared 3 bases from V and 6 bases from J, leaving 11 bases between. In germline, CDR1 is SGHRS, CDR2 YFSETQ. CDR3 coding DNA: TGCGCCAGCAGCTCTCCGCGTGGGGATACGCAGTATTTT. This encodes CASSSPRGDTQYF.

This clonotype was seen only a few times. The chain is built from TRBV20-1 and TRBJ2-3, with D unclear. Between the trimmed V and J ends, which lost 1 base and 5 bases, there was a span of 4 bases. Germline CDR1 reads DFQATT; CDR2 reads SNEGSKA (reference sequence). CDR3 length: 11 amino acids. The CDR3 loop reads CSARVKDTQYF. The DNA for the CDR3 is TGCAGTGCTAGAGTAAAAGATACGCAGTATTTT.

Many counts were recorded for this clonotype. V gene TRBV6-5 combines with J gene TRBJ2-3; possibly TRBD1 or TRBD2 for D (5 bases each). Germline loops: CDR1 MNHEY, CDR2 SVGAGI. The CDR3 has 12 residues. With 2 bases removed from V and 13 bases from J, the gap between germline ends came to 13 bases. The CDR3 DNA is TGTGCCAGCAGTTACCCCGGGGCTTCAGAGTATTTT. It translates to CASSYPGASEYF.

This rearrangement joins TRBV7-2 to TRBJ2-5; D is ambiguous. The CDR3 spans 15 residues. Per germline, CDR1 SGHTA and CDR2 FQGNSA. The V end lost 0 bases, the J end lost 0 bases, and 8 bases lay between the germline ends. CDR3 DNA: TGTGCCAGCAGCTTAGCGCGGACCCACCAAGAGACCCAGTACTTC. Its protein product is CASSLARTHQETQYF.

The genes are TRBV5-5 and TRBJ1-6; 8 positions match TRBD1. CDR3 length equals 16 residues. Germline V gene lookup returns CDR1 SGHKS and CDR2 YYEKEE (reference sequence). J was trimmed by 3 bases and V by 10 bases; bases with no gene match: 12. The CDR3 is CAGTTLQGVYNSPLHF. As DNA, the CDR3 is TGTGCCGGCACGACGCTACAGGGGGTCTATAATTCACCCCTCCACTTT. Full variable domain (missing parts from reference TRBV5-5 and TRBJ1-6): DAGVTQSPTHLIKTRGQQVTLRCSPISGHKSVSWYQQVLGQGPQFIFQYYEKEERGRGNFPDRFSARQFPNYSSELNVNALLLGDSALYLCAGTTLQGVYNSPLHFGNGTRLTVT.

This clonotype has only a few counts. The CDR3 DNA sequence: TGCAGTGCGCCGCCGACAGGGTACGAGCAGTACTTC. Translated: CSAPPTGYEQYF. The chain employs TRBV20-1 and TRBJ2-7; 7 bases agree with TRBD1. Germline V gene lookup returns CDR1 DFQATT and CDR2 SNEGSKA (reference sequence). The CDR3 loop spans 12 amino acids. V trimming: 6 bases; J trimming: 4 bases; junction bases outside the gene matches: 6.

This clonotype was seen only a few times. This chain uses TRBV29-1 with TRBJ2-7; perhaps TRBD1 as D (6 bases). The germline V and J ends were trimmed by 6 bases and 2 bases, with 11 bases remaining between them. The CDR3 spans 12 residues. Germline assignment: CDR1 SQVTM and CDR2 ANQGSEA. The CDR3 region has the DNA TGCAGCGTGACCGGGACAACCTACGAGCAGTACTTC. It codes for CSVTGTTYEQYF.

In DNA form, the CDR3 reads TGTGCCAGCAGCGAGGACAGGTTCTCCTACGAGCAGTACTTC. This sequence encodes CASSEDRFSYEQYF. V and J are TRBV7-9 and TRBJ2-7; 7 positions agree with TRBD1. The CDR3 length is 14 residues. V was pared by 5 bases and J by 0 bases, with 4 bases of the junction left unmatched. CDR1 is SEHNR and CDR2 is FQNEAQ in the germline V gene (reference sequence).

This clonotype was seen just once. The chain joins TRBV20-1 to TRBJ2-1, with unresolved D. Germline assignment: CDR1 DFQATT and CDR2 SNEGSKA (reference sequence). The length of the CDR3 is 13 residues. Trimming took 3 bases from V and 5 from J, leaving 11 bases between them. The CDR3 loop is CSASDALNNEQFF. CDR3 nucleotide sequence: TGCAGTGCTAGCGATGCCCTCAACAATGAGCAGTTCTTC.

This clonotype turned up a few times. V usage is TRBV20-1 and J usage is TRBJ2-3; 9 nucleotides match TRBD2. V shed 5 bases and J 6 bases; nucleotides not matched to a gene: 9. The length of the CDR3 is 14 residues. CDR1 and CDR2 (germline): DFQATT, SNEGSKA (reference sequence). This CDR3 reads CSAYSGGGRDTQYF. CDR3 DNA sequence: TGCAGTGCTTATAGCGGGGGCGGGAGGGATACGCAGTATTTT.